This is a list of T cell receptor beta chains from one sample in a study of low-dose radiotherapy and immunotherapy resistance in tumors. TCRdb reprocessed the reads via MiXCR and lists one record per CDR3 protein. The sample includes approximately 80,000 distinct CDR3 sequences, 15% to 20% of them seen just once. Here the sequenced sample was PBMCs, taken after low-dose radiotherapy plus immunotherapy. These receptor sequences come from a male donor with prostate cancer. The CDR3 runs from the conserved cysteine through the conserved F or W. D genes are given only for firm matches. Clone size, where shown, is once, few, many, or a class for clones that have expanded.

clone size: many; J gene: TRBJ1-6; D gene: TRBD1; V gene: TRBV5-1; CDR3 DNA: TGCGCCAGCAGCTTAGGGACAGGCGACTATAATTCACCCCTCCACTTT; CDR3 protein: CASSLGTGDYNSPLHF
clone size: many; J gene: TRBJ2-2; D gene: .; V gene: TRBV6-2/TRBV6-3; CDR3 DNA: TGTGCCAGCAGCCCAAACCCCCCAGCGGTCACCGGGGAGCTGTTTTTT; CDR3 protein: CASSPNPPAVTGELFF
clone size: many; J gene: TRBJ1-2; D gene: TRBD1; V gene: TRBV12-3/TRBV12-4; CDR3 DNA: TGTGCCAGCAGCAAGGGACAGGGTGACGGCTACACCTTC; CDR3 protein: CASSKGQGDGYTF
clone size: .; J gene: TRBJ2-5; D gene: TRBD2; V gene: TRBV7-2; CDR3 DNA: TGTGCCAGCAGCTTAGCTAGCGGGACTAGGGGGGAGACCGAGTACTTC; CDR3 protein: CASSLASGTRGETEYF
clone size: many; J gene: TRBJ2-3; D gene: .; V gene: TRBV5-1; CDR3 DNA: TGCGCCAGTTCAGGGCCTTCCACAGATACGCAGTATTTT; CDR3 protein: CASSGPSTDTQYF
clone size: many; J gene: TRBJ1-6; D gene: TRBD1; V gene: TRBV18; CDR3 DNA: TGTGCCAGCTCACCCGGTACAGGGGATAATTCACCCCTCCACTTT; CDR3 protein: CASSPGTGDNSPLHF
clone size: .; J gene: TRBJ1-5; D gene: .; V gene: TRBV6-2/TRBV6-3; CDR3 DNA: TGTGCCAGCAACTTCACAGGGAACAATCAGCCCCAGCATTTT; CDR3 protein: CASNFTGNNQPQHF
clone size: many; J gene: TRBJ2-1; D gene: TRBD1; V gene: TRBV29-1; CDR3 DNA: TGCAGCGTTAAAGCCGGGACAGGGGCAAATGAGCAGTTCTTC; CDR3 protein: CSVKAGTGANEQFF
clone size: .; J gene: TRBJ1-2; D gene: .; V gene: TRBV19; CDR3 DNA: TGTGCCAGTAGTAACCCCGGGACACGGGGCTTCTATGGCTACACCTTC; CDR3 protein: CASSNPGTRGFYGYTF
clone size: many; J gene: TRBJ2-5; D gene: TRBD1; V gene: TRBV6-2/TRBV6-3; CDR3 DNA: TGTGCCAGCAGTTATAGGACAGGGGGCGGAGAGACCCAGTACTTC; CDR3 protein: CASSYRTGGGETQYF
clone size: many; J gene: TRBJ2-1; D gene: TRBD2; V gene: TRBV29-1; CDR3 DNA: TGCAGCGGGGGGACTAGCGGGCGGACTGAGCAGTTCTTC; CDR3 protein: CSGGTSGRTEQFF
clone size: once; J gene: TRBJ2-6; D gene: .; V gene: TRBV23-1; CDR3 DNA: TGCGCCAGCAGTCAATTACCGGACTCTGGGGCCAACGTCCTGACTTTC; CDR3 protein: CASSQLPDSGANVLTF
clone size: many; J gene: TRBJ1-2; D gene: TRBD1; V gene: TRBV6-2/TRBV6-3; CDR3 DNA: TGTGCCAGCAGGGACCATACAGGGGGTCGGTATGGCTACACCTTC; CDR3 protein: CASRDHTGGRYGYTF
clone size: many; J gene: TRBJ2-3; D gene: TRBD1; V gene: TRBV20-1; CDR3 DNA: TGCAGTGTCAGAGGGACAGGGGACTTCACCAGGGGCAGATTTACGCAGTATTTT; CDR3 protein: CSVRGTGDFTRGRFTQYF
clone size: many; J gene: TRBJ1-1; D gene: .; V gene: TRBV7-2; CDR3 DNA: TGTGCCAGCAGCTCCCAAGGCGGGGGCACTGAAGCTTTCTTT; CDR3 protein: CASSSQGGGTEAFF
clone size: many; J gene: TRBJ2-3; D gene: .; V gene: TRBV6-5; CDR3 DNA: TGTGCCAGCAGTTACGGGGGTACTCTCACAGATACGCAGTATTTT; CDR3 protein: CASSYGGTLTDTQYF
clone size: many; J gene: TRBJ2-2; D gene: .; V gene: TRBV28; CDR3 DNA: TGTGCCAGCAGTTCACAGGACAAGGTCCTTACCGGGGAGCTGTTTTTT; CDR3 protein: CASSSQDKVLTGELFF
clone size: many; J gene: TRBJ2-5; D gene: .; V gene: TRBV7-2; CDR3 DNA: TGTGCCAGCAGCTTAGCGCTGAAGACCCAGTACTTC; CDR3 protein: CASSLALKTQYF
clone size: many; J gene: TRBJ2-3; D gene: TRBD2; V gene: TRBV20-1; CDR3 DNA: TGCAGTGCTAGTGCGGGACTAGCGGGAGGGGAGGATACGCAGTATTTT; CDR3 protein: CSASAGLAGGEDTQYF
clone size: many; J gene: TRBJ2-5; D gene: .; V gene: TRBV5-6; CDR3 DNA: TGTGCCAGCAGCTTGGCGGGGGGTGGGGGCATCCAAGAGACCCAGTACTTC; CDR3 protein: CASSLAGGGGIQETQYF
clone size: many; J gene: TRBJ2-7; D gene: TRBD1; V gene: TRBV28; CDR3 DNA: TGTGCCAGCAGTCCTATCGGACAGGGGGCGTTCGAGCAGTACTTC; CDR3 protein: CASSPIGQGAFEQYF
clone size: many; J gene: TRBJ1-1; D gene: TRBD1; V gene: TRBV5-1; CDR3 DNA: TGCGCCAGCAGCTTGGAGGGGGCGAGAACTGAAGCTTTCTTT; CDR3 protein: CASSLEGARTEAFF
clone size: many; J gene: TRBJ1-4; D gene: .; V gene: TRBV29-1; CDR3 DNA: .; CDR3 protein: CSVFWQGNEKLFF
clone size: many; J gene: TRBJ1-1; D gene: TRBD1; V gene: TRBV4-3; CDR3 DNA: TGCGCCAGCAGCCAAGATCGTGCCTCGGGACAGGGACTTACGAACACTGAAGCTTTCTTT; CDR3 protein: CASSQDRASGQGLTNTEAFF
clone size: many; J gene: TRBJ1-5; D gene: TRBD1; V gene: TRBV28; CDR3 DNA: TGTGCCAGTAGACAGGGGGACCAAATCGTAAGTCAGCCCCAGCATTTT; CDR3 protein: CASRQGDQIVSQPQHF
clone size: .; J gene: TRBJ2-1; D gene: TRBD1; V gene: TRBV18; CDR3 DNA: TGTGCCAGCGGTGGACAGGGCGGGGATGAGCAGTTCTTC; CDR3 protein: CASGGQGGDEQFF
clone size: many; J gene: TRBJ1-2; D gene: .; V gene: TRBV3-1; CDR3 DNA: TGTGCCAGCAGCCAAGAAGGTTCGCGCTATGGCTACACCTTC; CDR3 protein: CASSQEGSRYGYTF
clone size: many; J gene: TRBJ2-5; D gene: TRBD1; V gene: TRBV28; CDR3 DNA: TGTGCCAGCAGTCCCCCCAGGGGGTGGGAGACCCAGTACTTC; CDR3 protein: CASSPPRGWETQYF
clone size: many; J gene: TRBJ2-5; D gene: TRBD2; V gene: TRBV6-2/TRBV6-3; CDR3 DNA: TGTGCCAGCCGTGGAATGGGGGGGTCCCAAGAGACCCAGTACTTC; CDR3 protein: CASRGMGGSQETQYF
clone size: many; J gene: TRBJ2-6; D gene: .; V gene: TRBV6-2/TRBV6-3; CDR3 DNA: TGTGCCAGCAGTTACGGGGCTGGGGCCAACGTCCTGACTTTC; CDR3 protein: CASSYGAGANVLTF
clone size: many; J gene: TRBJ2-1; D gene: .; V gene: TRBV27; CDR3 DNA: TGTGCCAGCGCACAGGGAGGTCGGGATTCGCAGTTCTTC; CDR3 protein: CASAQGGRDSQFF
clone size: .; J gene: TRBJ2-3; D gene: .; V gene: TRBV24-1; CDR3 DNA: TGTGCCACCAGTGATTTTCGACGGGTAGGCACAGATACGCAGTATTTT; CDR3 protein: CATSDFRRVGTDTQYF
clone size: many; J gene: TRBJ1-3; D gene: .; V gene: TRBV2; CDR3 DNA: TGTGCCAGCAGAACCACGGGGGGCTCTGGAAACACCATATATTTT; CDR3 protein: CASRTTGGSGNTIYF
clone size: many; J gene: TRBJ2-6; D gene: TRBD1; V gene: TRBV28; CDR3 DNA: TGTGCCAGCAGTATCGGACAGGGCAGCTCTGGGGCCAACGTCCTGACTTTC; CDR3 protein: CASSIGQGSSGANVLTF
clone size: .; J gene: TRBJ2-3; D gene: .; V gene: TRBV27; CDR3 DNA: TGTGTCAGCAGTTTTGTGGGACTCACAGATACGCAGTTTTTT; CDR3 protein: CVSSFVGLTDTQFF
clone size: .; J gene: TRBJ2-7; D gene: TRBD1; V gene: TRBV24-1; CDR3 DNA: TGTGCCACCAGCGCAACCGGGACAGGGTACTACGAGCAGTACTTC; CDR3 protein: CATSATGTGYYEQYF
clone size: few; J gene: TRBJ2-6; D gene: .; V gene: TRBV13; CDR3 DNA: TGTGCCAGCAGTAATAACAGGGCTTCATGGGGTTCTGGGGCCAACGTCCTGACTTTC; CDR3 protein: CASSNNRASWGSGANVLTF
clone size: medium-sized; J gene: TRBJ2-1; D gene: .; V gene: TRBV6-2/TRBV6-3; CDR3 DNA: TGTGCCAGCAGAGACAGATACAATAAGCAGTTCTTC; CDR3 protein: CASRDRYNKQFF
clone size: many; J gene: TRBJ2-7; D gene: TRBD2; V gene: TRBV2; CDR3 DNA: TGTGCCAGCAGGAGGACTAGCGTACTTAACGAGCAGTACTTC; CDR3 protein: CASRRTSVLNEQYF
clone size: few; J gene: TRBJ2-7; D gene: .; V gene: TRBV20-1; CDR3 DNA: TGCAGTGCTAAACGGGAGCCTTCCTACGAGCAGTACTTC; CDR3 protein: CSAKREPSYEQYF
clone size: many; J gene: TRBJ1-6; D gene: .; V gene: TRBV10-3; CDR3 DNA: TGTGCCATCAGTGAGGACCGGGGGAATAATTCACCCCTCCACTTT; CDR3 protein: CAISEDRGNNSPLHF
clone size: many; J gene: TRBJ2-1; D gene: TRBD2; V gene: TRBV6-2/TRBV6-3; CDR3 DNA: TGTGCCAGCAAGGGGAGGACTAGCGGGAGGAATGAGCAGTTCTTC; CDR3 protein: CASKGRTSGRNEQFF
clone size: few; J gene: TRBJ2-7; D gene: TRBD2; V gene: TRBV9; CDR3 DNA: TGTGCCAGCAGCGTATCTAGCGGTAACGAGCAGTACTTC; CDR3 protein: CASSVSSGNEQYF
clone size: .; J gene: TRBJ1-6; D gene: .; V gene: TRBV6-6; CDR3 DNA: TGTGCCAGCAGTTACTCCGGGGTGAATTCACCCCTCCACTTT; CDR3 protein: CASSYSGVNSPLHF
clone size: many; J gene: TRBJ2-2; D gene: .; V gene: TRBV6-1; CDR3 DNA: TGTGCCAGCAGAATAGAGAGGTTCACCGGGGAGCTGTTTTTT; CDR3 protein: CASRIERFTGELFF
clone size: many; J gene: TRBJ1-6; D gene: .; V gene: TRBV10-3; CDR3 DNA: TGTGCCATCAGGACGGACAGCTCGAATTCACCCCTCCACTTT; CDR3 protein: CAIRTDSSNSPLHF
clone size: many; J gene: TRBJ1-5; D gene: .; V gene: TRBV4-2; CDR3 DNA: TGTGCCAGCAGCCTGACCCCGATCGGCGCTAACTCCAATCAGCCCCAGCATTTT; CDR3 protein: CASSLTPIGANSNQPQHF
clone size: many; J gene: TRBJ2-3; D gene: .; V gene: TRBV7-3; CDR3 DNA: TGTGCCAGCAGCTTAAACCCGGGAGTGATGAAGGGAGATACGCAGTATTTT; CDR3 protein: CASSLNPGVMKGDTQYF
clone size: few; J gene: TRBJ2-7; D gene: TRBD1; V gene: TRBV6-2/TRBV6-3; CDR3 DNA: TGTGCCAGCAGTTACACGACAGGGGGCTCCTACGAGCAGTACTTC; CDR3 protein: CASSYTTGGSYEQYF
clone size: many; J gene: TRBJ1-5; D gene: TRBD1; V gene: TRBV7-9; CDR3 DNA: TGTGCCAGCAGCCCAACCGGGACAGTCAATCAGCCCCAGCATTTT; CDR3 protein: CASSPTGTVNQPQHF